This record looks at one TCR beta chain sequence and its context. The data stem from a study of cytomegalovirus exposure and HLA in healthy donors. Trimming took 0 bases from V and 6 from J, leaving 14 bases between them. The CDR3 consists of 15 residues. The germline gives CDR1 MGHRA, CDR2 YSYEKL. Primers included in the PCR were 60 Vbeta and 13 Jbeta primers. The data were produced by immunoSEQ multiplex PCR, yet TCRdb's version contains in-frame clones alone and is incomplete. The table includes approximately 190,000 clones, approximately 84% detected once. Material: PBMCs. J is TRBJ2-5 and V is TRBV4-1, with D perhaps TRBD2 (6 bases). The source is a woman aged 30 to 39 in good health and CMV-seropositive. The CDR3 DNA reads as TGCGCCAGCAGCCAAGATCAAGGACGGGGGAAGACCCAGTACTTC. It codes for CASSQDQGRGKTQYF.